The 28 T cell receptor beta chains presented below share a single source sample, sequenced in a study of blood T cell repertoires in COVID-19. Clones were read by immunoSEQ multiplex PCR, and TCRdb kept only the in-frame ones, dropping some. Of around 430,000 clones in the sample, about 91% are singletons; the top ten hold roughly an eighth. The sample taken for sequencing was peripheral blood. These receptors were collected from a woman in her forties or fifties with COVID-19, enrolled during active disease.

The CDR3 DNA follows: TGTGCCAGCAGCCTCGGGACAGGGAGGGGCACTGAAGCTTTCTTT. Translating gives CASSLGTGRGTEAFF. This chain connects TRBV5-6 to TRBJ1-1; 9 bases align to TRBD1. V lost 4 bases to trimming and J lost 4 bases; unmatched junction nucleotides: 8. Germline V CDR1 and CDR2: SGHDT, YYEEEE. The CDR3 length is 15 residues.

The chain uses TRBV10-3 and TRBJ1-5; D uncertain. Between the trimmed V and J ends, which lost 2 bases and 7 bases, there was a span of 12 bases. Germline V lookup: CDR1 ENHRY, CDR2 SYGVKD. The CDR3 has 14 amino acids. CDR3 bases: TGTGCCATCAGTGAGGGGGAGCTTGGGCAGCCCCAGCATTTT. Translated: CAISEGELGQPQHF.

The chain combines TRBV19 with TRBJ2-7; 7 bases are shared with TRBD2. The CDR3 sequence is 13 residues long. Trimming at V came to 5 bases and at J to 5 bases, leaving 6 bases not matched to a gene. The germline V gene has CDR1 LNHDA and CDR2 SQIVND (reference sequence). The CDR3 region is CASSWGGPNEQYF. CDR3 sequence (DNA): TGTGCCAGTAGTTGGGGGGGTCCGAACGAGCAGTACTTC.

The chain couples TRBV6-2 or TRBV6-3 to TRBJ1-5; D is undetermined. Germline values: CDR1 MNHEY, CDR2 SVGEGT. The CDR3 extends over 16 amino acids. Deletions cut 2 bases from V and 0 bases from J, with 11 bases between. Here the CDR3 DNA reads TGTGCCAGCAGTTACGGGCCAGGTTTTAGCAATCAGCCCCAGCATTTT. Its translation: CASSYGPGFSNQPQHF.

V gene TRBV7-3 combines with J gene TRBJ2-4; TRBD2 agrees at 8 bases. Looked up from germline, CDR1 is SGHTA and CDR2 is FQGTGA. The CDR3 runs 14 residues. The V and J ends lost 6 bases and 7 bases, in that order; junction bases with no gene match: 8. The CDR3 is CASSPAGGVNIQYF. The CDR3 DNA reads as TGTGCCAGCAGTCCCGCGGGGGGCGTCAACATTCAGTACTTC.

The V and J genes are TRBV6-1 and TRBJ1-1; 12 bases map to TRBD1. There are 16 residues in the CDR3. V lost 1 base to trimming and J lost 4 bases; unmatched junction nucleotides: 4. From germline, CDR1 is MNHNS and CDR2 SASEGT. In DNA, the CDR3 is TGTGCCAGCAGTGAAGTTCCGGGACAGGGGGCCACTGAAGCTTTCTTT. This encodes CASSEVPGQGATEAFF.

The V and J genes are TRBV19 and TRBJ1-1, with D possibly being TRBD1 (6 bases). Between the trimmed V and J ends, which lost 5 bases and 7 bases, there was a span of 14 bases. This CDR3 has 13 amino acids. CDR1 is LNHDA and CDR2 is SQIVND in the germline V gene (reference sequence). The CDR3 loop is CASSLGQTIEAFF. The CDR3, as DNA: TGTGCCAGTAGTCTCGGACAGACGATTGAAGCTTTCTTT.

The sample holds many counts of this clone. The V gene is TRBV7-3, the J gene TRBJ1-1; no definite D call. The CDR3 extends over 17 amino acids. The ends were cut back, 1 base at V and 4 bases at J, with 19 bases in the middle. Germline V gene sequence: CDR1 SGHTA, CDR2 FQGTGA. The CDR3 reads CASSLSQRRERITEAFF. In nucleotides, the CDR3 is TGTGCCAGCAGCTTAAGCCAAAGGAGGGAGAGGATCACTGAAGCTTTCTTT.

V gene TRBV10-2 combines with J gene TRBJ2-7; 9 nucleotides agree with TRBD2. The CDR3 totals 14 residues. V gave up 4 bases and J gave up 3 bases; unmatched junction bases: 4. CDR1 WSHSY and CDR2 SAAADI come from the germline V gene. CDR3 nucleotide sequence: TGCGCCAGCAGTGTGGGACTAGCTGTCTACGAGCAGTACTTC. It encodes CASSVGLAVYEQYF.

The CDR3 DNA sequence: TGTGCCAGCAGCGTAGCCTCTAGCGGGGGCCAAGAGACCCAGTACTTC. Translated: CASSVASSGGQETQYF. This sequence joins TRBV9 and TRBJ2-5; 10 nucleotides match TRBD2. The germline CDR1 and CDR2 sequences are SGDLS and YYNGEE. This CDR3 spans 16 amino acids. V gave up 0 bases and J gave up 1 base; unmatched junction bases: 3.

The chain combines TRBV7-2 with TRBJ1-1; 10 nucleotides align to TRBD1. Germline CDR1 and CDR2: SGHTA and FQGNSA. The trim removed 4 bases at V and 0 bases at J, leaving 2 bases unmatched. The CDR3 length is 15 residues. This CDR3 reads CASSWTGGMNTEAFF. CDR3 DNA: TGTGCCAGCAGCTGGACAGGGGGGATGAACACTGAAGCTTTCTTT. The full variable domain, in which reference TRBV7-2 and TRBJ1-1 provide the parts outside the CDR3, is GAGVSQSPSNKVTEKGKDVELRCDPISGHTALYWYRQSLGQGLEFLIYFQGNSAPDKSGLPSDRFSAERTGGSVSTLTIQRTQQEDSAVYLCASSWTGGMNTEAFFGQGTRLTVV.

The V and J genes are TRBV19 and TRBJ1-1; 8 nucleotides match TRBD1. This CDR3 has 16 residues. Germline-derived CDR1 and CDR2 are LNHDA and SQIVND (reference sequence). The J segment lost 7 bases and the V segment lost 0 bases, leaving 10 bases of the junction unmatched. CDR3 in amino acids: CASSIDKRSGGSEAFF. The CDR3 bases are TGTGCCAGTAGTATAGATAAACGGTCAGGGGGCAGTGAAGCTTTCTTT.

The J gene is TRBJ1-6, the V gene TRBV2; D is unresolved. V was cut by 5 bases and J by 10 bases, with 12 bases left in between. There are 13 residues in the CDR3. The V gene's germline CDR1 is SNHLY and CDR2 FYNNEI. The CDR3 reads CASSFEEASPLHF. The CDR3 coding sequence is TGTGCCAGCAGTTTCGAAGAGGCGTCACCCCTCCACTTT.

The chain joins TRBV16 to TRBJ2-1; maybe TRBD1 (5 bases). The germline V gene has CDR1 KGHSY and CDR2 FQNENV. This CDR3 is built from 14 residues. The germline V and J ends were trimmed by 2 bases and 7 bases, with 12 bases remaining between them. CDR3 DNA sequence: TGTGCCAGCAGCCAAGGTTCAGGGCGTAATGAGCAGTTCTTC. Amino acids: CASSQGSGRNEQFF.

This chain uses TRBV28 with TRBJ1-5; 7 bases agree with TRBD1. V trimming: 6 bases; J trimming: 0 bases; junction bases outside the gene matches: 8. Germline CDR1 is MDHEN and CDR2 is SYDVKM. The CDR3 runs 16 residues. For the CDR3, the DNA is TGTGCCAGCAGGCCACAGACAGGGTATAGCAATCAGCCCCAGCATTTT. It encodes CASRPQTGYSNQPQHF.

The genes are TRBV27 and TRBJ1-1; 12 bases align to TRBD1. This CDR3 has 16 residues. Germline trimming cut 9 bases from V and 4 bases from J; bases unmatched to any gene: 12. CDR1 MNHEY and CDR2 SMNVEV come from the germline V gene (reference sequence). The CDR3 DNA reads as TGTGCCAGAGCTCCGGGACAGGGGGCGGCGGTCACTGAAGCTTTCTTT. Encoded protein: CARAPGQGAAVTEAFF.

The chain has TRBV19 and TRBJ1-2; D not resolved. Trimming stripped 4 bases from V and 5 bases from J, with 23 bases between. The CDR3 extends over 17 amino acids. Germline CDR1 and CDR2: LNHDA and SQIVND (reference sequence). CDR3: CASSTMRRESALYGYTF. Written as DNA, the CDR3 is TGTGCCAGTAGTACGATGAGGCGGGAATCAGCTCTATATGGCTACACCTTC.

This rearrangement joins TRBV11-1 to TRBJ2-1, with 8 bases lining up with TRBD1. The CDR3 consists of 16 residues. V lost 5 bases, J lost 0 bases, and 6 bases stayed unmatched. Germline lookup yields CDR1 SGHAT and CDR2 FQDESV (reference sequence). This chain's CDR3 is CASSPWDRSSYNEQFF. The DNA of the CDR3 is TGTGCCAGCAGCCCATGGGACAGGAGCTCCTACAATGAGCAGTTCTTC.

This clone was observed a few times. This sample includes further DNA sequences coding for the same CDR3. This chain links TRBV20-1 with TRBJ2-7; 7 nucleotides match TRBD1. The germline CDR1 and CDR2 sequences are DFQATT and SNEGSKA (reference sequence). The CDR3 runs to 11 residues. Trimming removed 6 bases from V and 4 bases from J; junction bases left unmatched: 3. The CDR3 DNA follows: TGCAGTGCATCACAGGGGTACGAGCAGTACTTC. This codes for CSASQGYEQYF.

This chain connects TRBV19 to TRBJ1-5; D gene ambiguous. Germline CDR1 is LNHDA and CDR2 is SQIVND (reference sequence). There are 17 residues in the CDR3. With 0 bases removed from V and 1 base from J, the gap between germline ends came to 13 bases. The CDR3 sequence: CASSIDAQGGSNQPQHF. The DNA for the CDR3 is TGTGCCAGTAGTATAGATGCCCAAGGAGGGAGCAATCAGCCCCAGCATTTT.

The table lists this clone with a count of one. The V gene is TRBV6-5, the J gene TRBJ2-4, with 10 nucleotides matching TRBD1. V shed 4 bases, J shed 1 base, and the junction held 4 bases outside the gene matches. CDR1 MNHEY and CDR2 SVGAGI come from the germline V gene. This CDR3 has 16 amino acids. CDR3 region: CASSSGTGEAKNIQYF. CDR3 DNA: TGTGCCAGCAGTTCCGGGACAGGGGAGGCCAAAAACATTCAGTACTTC.

The rearrangement uses TRBV12-3 or TRBV12-4 and TRBJ1-1, with no clear D. Between the trimmed V and J ends, which lost 4 bases and 5 bases, there was a span of 11 bases. CDR3 length equals 13 residues. CDR3: CASSYPLRTEAFF. As DNA, the CDR3 is TGTGCCAGCAGTTACCCGTTGAGGACTGAAGCTTTCTTT.

This clone was seen once. J is TRBJ1-4 and V is TRBV27; TRBD1 aligns across 7 bases. The CDR3 contains 12 residues. The V and J ends lost 8 bases and 7 bases, in that order; junction bases with no gene match: 4. The germline gives CDR1 MNHEY, CDR2 SMNVEV (reference sequence). DNA of the CDR3: TGTGCCAGCGGGGGACAGATTGAAAAACTGTTTTTT. This encodes CASGGQIEKLFF.

The chain combines TRBV30 with TRBJ2-2; 10 nucleotides agree with TRBD2. With V trimmed by 2 bases and J by 8 bases, 14 bases remained unmatched. The germline gives CDR1 GTSNPN, CDR2 SVGIG (reference sequence). The CDR3 has 17 residues. In nucleotides, the CDR3 is TGTGCCTGGAGTCATCACAATGTAGCGGGGGGAGGAGGGGAGCTGTTTTTT. This codes for CAWSHHNVAGGGGELFF.

The chain links TRBV28 to TRBJ1-5; D gene ambiguous. Trimming removed 7 bases at V and 9 bases at J, with 25 bases between. The CDR3 contains 16 residues. Germline-derived CDR1 and CDR2 are MDHEN and SYDVKM. This CDR3 reads CASNTDMGRYFGPQHF. The CDR3 bases are TGTGCCAGCAACACAGATATGGGGAGGTACTTTGGGCCCCAGCATTTT.

This clone was seen just once. The rearrangement links TRBV5-4 to TRBJ2-7; D remains unclear. V lost 4 bases to trimming and J lost 0 bases, with 20 bases between them. The CDR3 contains 17 residues. The germline CDR1 and CDR2 sequences are SGHNT and YYREEE (reference sequence). CDR3 sequence (DNA): TGTGCCAGCAGCGTCGGAACACCTACCCGGAGCTCCTACGAGCAGTACTTC. Its translation is CASSVGTPTRSSYEQYF.

The V call is TRBV6-5, the J call TRBJ1-1; D is ambiguous. Germline assignment: CDR1 MNHEY and CDR2 SVGAGI. The CDR3 runs to 14 residues. The germline V and J ends were trimmed by 7 bases and 4 bases, with 16 bases remaining between them. DNA of the CDR3: TGTGCCAGCACCTCTCGGGCGGAGGGCACTGAAGCTTTCTTT. Encoded protein: CASTSRAEGTEAFF.

The sample holds one count of this clone. CDR3 in DNA: TGTGCCACCAGCGGGCGTCTCGGCAGGACTAATGAAAAACTGTTTTTT. Translated, it gives CATSGRLGRTNEKLFF. V and J are TRBV15 and TRBJ1-4, with D unclear. V shed 5 bases and J shed 2 bases, with 15 bases lying between them. The CDR3 consists of 16 residues. Germline V gene lookup returns CDR1 LNHNV and CDR2 YYDKDF (reference sequence).